The 32 T cell receptor delta chains below come from one sample, sequenced in a study of gamma delta lymphoproliferative disorders and STAT genes (dated by TCRdb to 2017 to 2018). Library preparation was by multiplex PCR. The sequencer was an Illumina MiSeq. TCRdb called clones anew from the public reads via CATT; matching DNA rows were later pooled. The table for this sample lists 2,000 to 2,500 delta-chain clones; about 1.5% of them were counted only once. 46% of the sample is taken by the ten largest. TCR sequencing was performed on genomic DNA from peripheral blood mononuclear cells isolated from patients and controls. The sample consisted of blood. These TCRs come from a human donor in good health.

Points on this clone: TCRdb assigns this DNA the protein of a much larger clone, which departs from its translation at residue 8; this likely reflects a read error, and the protein shown comes from translating the DNA. DNA of the CDR3: TGTGCTCTTGGGGAACCCATCTCTTCCTACGTTGCCGATAAACTCATCTTT. It translates to CALGEPISSYVADKLIF. V gene TRDV1 combines with J gene TRDJ1; 8 nucleotides line up with TRDD2. Germline loops: CDR1 TSWWSYY, CDR2 QGS. The CDR3 totals 17 residues. V trimming: 1 base; J trimming: 3 bases; junction bases outside the gene matches: 10.

With regard to this clone: This is likely an artifact of a read error, given a far larger clone one base away. Other DNA sequences in the same sample also yield this CDR3. V usage is TRDV3 and J usage is TRDJ1; 10 bases map to TRDD3. Germline loops: CDR1 TVYSNPD, CDR2 GDNSRS (reference sequence). The CDR3 spans 17 residues. This CDR3 is CAFISSITGGLADKLIF. The CDR3 region has the DNA TGTGCCTTTATATCATCTATCACTGGGGGATTGGCCGATAAACTCATTTTT.

There are a few counts of this clone. This DNA's translation and the protein TCRdb lists, from a much larger clone, do not match at residue 9, likely due to a read error; the protein shown is translated from the DNA. This chain uses TRDV3 with TRDJ1, with D unclear. With 4 bases removed from V and 0 bases from J, the gap between germline ends came to 24 bases. The CDR3 has 17 residues. Germline V lookup: CDR1 TVYSNPD, CDR2 GDNSRS (reference sequence). CDR3 bases: TGTGCCTCCATCTACCCTCAGGGTACTGTGTACACCGATAAACTCATCTTT. Amino acids: CASIYPQGTVYTDKLIF.

About this clone: The protein recorded in TCRdb matches a much larger clone and deviates from this DNA's translation at residue 10, suggesting a read error; the protein here is obtained by translating the DNA. The chain is built from TRDV2 and TRDJ3, with TRDD3 identical over 10 bases. Germline lookup yields CDR1 GEAIGNYY and CDR2 EKD. This CDR3 region has 22 residues. J lost 0 bases, V lost 3 bases, and 16 bases had no gene match. The CDR3 reads CACDRLLGDATLSSWDTRQMFF. The CDR3 DNA reads as TGTGCCTGTGACCGGCTACTGGGGGATGCGACACTAAGCTCCTGGGACACCCGACAGATGTTTTTC.

Concerning this clone itself: The protein TCRdb lists belongs to a much larger clone and differs from this DNA's translation at residue 7, which points to a read error; the protein shown is made from the DNA. CDR3 amino acids: CALTTPSSYTITDKLIF. The DNA of the CDR3 is TGTGCCTTAACCACCCCGTCTTCCTACACTATTACCGATAAACTCATCTTT. The V and J genes are TRDV3 and TRDJ1; 8 positions match TRDD2. Germline V gene lookup returns CDR1 TVYSNPD and CDR2 GDNSRS (reference sequence). This CDR3 has 17 amino acids. J gave up 2 bases and V 3 bases, and 17 bases lay outside the gene matches.

Notes on this clone: It is likely a read error: a sequence one base away is far more abundant. This specimen includes other DNA sequences encoding the same CDR3. The J gene is TRDJ1, the V gene TRDV3, with 9 bases aligning to TRDD2. Germline CDR1 is TVYSNPD and CDR2 is GDNSRS (reference sequence). The CDR3 totals 17 residues. The CDR3 sequence: CALTTPPSYTITDKLIF. In DNA form, the CDR3 reads TGCGCCTTAACCACCCCGCCTTCCTACACTATTACCGATAAACTCATCTTT.

This clone was seen more than once but under ten times. TCRdb shows a much larger clone's protein in place of this DNA's translation, and the two differ at residue 11, likely through a read error; the protein shown is translated from the DNA. The chain employs TRAV29/DV5 and TRDJ1; the D gene is possibly TRDD3 (5 bases). CDR3 length equals 15 residues. Between the trimmed V and J ends, which lost 1 base and 10 bases, there was a span of 23 bases. Germline loops: CDR1 NSMFDY, CDR2 ISSIKDK. The CDR3 spells CAASHSPGNHKGLIF. CDR3 sequence (DNA): TGTGCAGCAAGCCACTCCCCGGGGAACCATAAGGGACTCATCTTT.

Regarding this clone: The amino acid sequence in TCRdb belongs to a much larger clone and departs from this DNA's translation at residue 5, likely a sequencing read error; the sequence shown is translated from the DNA. This sequence joins TRDV1 and TRDJ1; 7 bases match TRDD3. This CDR3 contains 25 residues. The V and J ends lost 4 bases and 2 bases, in that order; junction bases with no gene match: 37. The germline V gene encodes CDR1 TSWWSYY and CDR2 QGS. The CDR3 spells CALGVHYPFLPVLGTRALRTDKLIF. CDR3 bases: TGTGCTCTTGGGGTACATTACCCGTTCCTCCCAGTACTGGGGACCCGGGCCTTAAGGACCGATAAACTCATCTTT.

This clone was counted between two and nine times. The protein that TCRdb holds for this DNA derives from a much larger clone and differs from the translated DNA at residue 4, which likely indicates a read error; the protein shown here is translated from the DNA. The V gene is TRDV2, the J gene TRDJ3; 9 positions match TRDD3. The J segment lost 1 base and the V segment lost 5 bases, leaving 17 bases of the junction unmatched. The germline gives CDR1 GEAIGNYY, CDR2 EKD. The CDR3 runs 21 residues. The CDR3 here is CACGTLLGDSYSSWDTRQMFF. The CDR3 DNA reads as TGTGCCTGTGGCACGCTACTGGGGGACAGCTACTCATCCTGGGACACCCGACAGATGTTTTTC.

A few counts support this clone. With only one base between it and a far larger clone, this is likely a read error. Other nucleotide sequences in the sample specify the same CDR3. The chain combines TRDV1 with TRDJ1; 8 positions agree with TRDD3. The CDR3 runs 22 residues. Germline V lookup: CDR1 TSWWSYY, CDR2 QGS. The V gene end was trimmed by 3 bases and the J gene end by 1 base; junction bases not matched to a gene: 25. Written as DNA, the CDR3 is TGTGCTCTTGGGGAGGGTTGGCCTTCCCCAGGGGACTGGGGGCTCCTCACCGATAAACTCATCTTT. This encodes CALGEGWPSPGDWGLLTDKLIF.

This clone has more than one count but fewer than ten. This DNA translates differently at residue 8 from the TCRdb protein, which is that of a much larger clone; a read error is likely, and the protein shown is the DNA's own translation. This chain connects TRDV2 to TRDJ1, with D possibly being TRDD3 (5 bases). Germline values: CDR1 GEAIGNYY, CDR2 EKD. V was shortened by 4 bases and J by 2 bases, with 22 bases between the two germline ends. The length of the CDR3 is 17 residues. CDR3 protein: CACEGLQIQTNTDKLIF. The CDR3 DNA is TGTGCCTGTGAGGGTCTCCAGATACAAACCAATACCGATAAACTCATCTTT.

This clone has ten or more counts. A read error is likely here: a far larger clone is one base away. The sample carries other DNA sequences with the same CDR3. This chain joins TRDV2 and TRDJ1; TRDD3 might be the D (6 bases). Germline assignment: CDR1 GEAIGNYY and CDR2 EKD. V dropped 2 bases and J dropped 2 bases, with 11 bases sitting between them. CDR3 length: 14 amino acids. CDR3 nucleotides: TGTGCCTGTGACAAACTGGGAGGTACCGATAAACTCATCTTT. Translation gives CACDKLGGTDKLIF.

This clone occurred many times. Only one base separates this from a far larger clonotype, so it likely reflects a read error. Other nucleotide sequences from this sample produce the same CDR3. The chain has TRDV3 and TRDJ1; D unclear. The V end lost 1 base, the J end lost 3 bases, and 21 bases lay between the germline ends. Looked up from germline, CDR1 is TVYSNPD and CDR2 is GDNSRS (reference sequence). CDR3 length: 16 amino acids. The CDR3 bases are TGTGCCTTTACGAATGCGGGCGACACATTGCCCGATAAACTCATCTTT. Protein: CAFTNAGDTLPDKLIF.

This clone was counted between two and nine times. For this DNA, TCRdb reports the protein of a much larger clone, which diverges at residue 9, most likely from a read error; the protein presented here is translated directly from the DNA. The CDR3 sequence: CAFTNPGGCTDKLIF. DNA of the CDR3: TGTGCCTTTACAAACCCCGGGGGATGCACCGATAAACTCATCTTT. The rearrangement uses TRDV3 and TRDJ1, with 7 bases fitting TRDD3. The germline V gene has CDR1 TVYSNPD and CDR2 GDNSRS (reference sequence). V shed 1 base and J 1 base; nucleotides not matched to a gene: 9. The CDR3 loop spans 15 amino acids.

In the case of this clone: The protein recorded in TCRdb matches a much larger clone and deviates from this DNA's translation at residue 4, suggesting a read error; the protein here is obtained by translating the DNA. The V gene is TRDV2, the J gene TRDJ1; 8 nucleotides agree with TRDD3. The ends lost 5 bases at V and 4 bases at J; junction bases unmatched: 17. From germline, CDR1 is GEAIGNYY and CDR2 EKD. CDR3 length: 17 amino acids. CDR3 residues: CACGDFYGLTGGDKLIF. The CDR3 region has the DNA TGTGCCTGTGGCGACTTCTACGGGCTTACTGGGGGCGATAAACTCATCTTT.

Comments on this clone: Translating this DNA gives a protein that differs at residue 3 from the TCRdb one, which belongs to a much larger clone; a read error is likely, and the protein shown is this translation. The chain uses TRDV1 and TRDJ2, with TRDD3 identical over 7 bases. This CDR3 spans 22 amino acids. The germline gives CDR1 TSWWSYY, CDR2 QGS. The CDR3 loop reads CAPGELFAYLGIIVPLTAQLFF. CDR3 coding DNA: TGTGCTCCTGGGGAACTATTCGCCTACCTGGGGATAATTGTGCCTTTGACAGCACAACTCTTCTTT.

As for this clone: This probably arose from a read error, given a far larger clone one base away. In the same sample, other DNA sequences code for this CDR3. V usage is TRDV3 and J usage is TRDJ1; 11 bases align to TRDD3. This CDR3 region has 17 residues. Germline lookup yields CDR1 TVYSNPD and CDR2 GDNSRS (reference sequence). CDR3 DNA: TGTGCCTTCAACCCCTCCTCCGACTGGGGGATAGGCGATAAGCTCATCTTT. This sequence encodes CAFNPSSDWGIGDKLIF.

This clone turned up a few times. TCRdb shows a much larger clone's protein in place of this DNA's translation, and the two differ at residue 8, likely through a read error; the protein shown is translated from the DNA. This chain uses TRDV3 with TRDJ1, with 10 bases matching TRDD3. V lost 3 bases, J lost 4 bases, and 17 bases stayed unmatched. The CDR3 length is 17 residues. The germline V gene has CDR1 TVYSNPD and CDR2 GDNSRS (reference sequence). This chain's CDR3 is CAFNPSSGWGIGDKLIF. The CDR3 DNA is TGTGCCTTCAACCCCTCCTCCGGCTGGGGGATAGGCGATAAACTCATCTTT.

Comment on this clone: TCRdb's entry gives the protein of a much larger clone, which mismatches this DNA's translation at residue 12, likely from a read error; the protein reported here is translated from the DNA. The genes are TRDV1 and TRDJ1, with a weak D call TRDD2 (7 bases). The CDR3 covers 20 residues. Germline V lookup: CDR1 TSWWSYY, CDR2 QGS. V lost 3 bases to trimming and J lost 7 bases, with 33 bases between them. The CDR3 DNA sequence: TGTGCTCTTGGGGAGGCCTTCCTTATAAACTGGGAGATCCTCCGAGGTAAACTCATCTTT. Translation: CALGEAFLINWEILRGKLIF.

About this clone: This likely came from a read error, as a far larger clone is one base away. Within the sample, other DNA sequences also encode this same CDR3. V is TRDV1 and J is TRDJ1; 7 bases align to TRDD3. The junction had 18 bases not matched to a gene; V was cut back by 2 bases and J by 0 bases. CDR3 length: 20 amino acids. Germline V gene sequence: CDR1 TSWWSYY, CDR2 QGS. This chain's CDR3 is CALGEWGVGRGGPYTDKLIF. As DNA, the CDR3 is TGTGCTCTTGGGGAATGGGGCGTTGGACGTGGGGGACCGTACACCGATAAACTCATCTTT.

This clone was seen at least ten times. A far larger clone is just one base off, so this is likely a read error. Other DNA variants within this sample encode the same CDR3. V and J are TRDV3 and TRDJ1; TRDD3 aligns across 8 bases. Looked up from germline, CDR1 is TVYSNPD and CDR2 is GDNSRS (reference sequence). This CDR3 has 22 residues. J was trimmed by 0 bases and V by 5 bases; bases with no gene match: 32. The CDR3 DNA is TGTGCCCTGCCCTATCCTTTGACTGGGGGGCCTCCAATAGAGGAGTACACCGATAAACTCATCTTT. This gives the protein CALPYPLTGGPPIEEYTDKLIF. The full variable domain, in which reference TRDV3 and TRDJ1 provide the parts outside the CDR3, is CDKVTQSSPDQTVASGSEVVLLCTYDTVYSNPDLFWYRIRPDYSFQFVFYGDNSRSEGADFTQGRFSVKHILTQKAFHLVISPVRTEDSATYYCALPYPLTGGPPIEEYTDKLIFGKGTRVTVEP.

With regard to this clone: TCRdb's entry gives the protein of a much larger clone, which mismatches this DNA's translation at residue 11, likely from a read error; the protein reported here is translated from the DNA. The chain is built from TRDV2 and TRDJ1; no reliable D call. The CDR3 is 15 residues long. From germline, CDR1 is GEAIGNYY and CDR2 EKD. The CDR3 DNA reads as TGTGCCTGTGACACAATCGAGCTGAACACCAATAAACTCATCTTT. Translating gives CACDTIELNTNKLIF.

This clone turned up a few times. The TCRdb protein comes from a much larger clone and disagrees with this DNA's translation at residue 7, likely due to a read error; the protein given here is derived from the DNA. V and J are TRDV2 and TRDJ1; 8 nucleotides align to TRDD3. The length of the CDR3 is 21 residues. V lost 0 bases to trimming and J lost 4 bases; unmatched junction nucleotides: 24. Looked up from germline, CDR1 is GEAIGNYY and CDR2 is EKD. Here the CDR3 DNA reads TGTGCCTGTGACACCATCGAGCGTAGGCCATCTTCTGGGGGAGAGGGCGATAAACTCATCTTT. Amino acid sequence: CACDTIERRPSSGGEGDKLIF.

With respect to this clone: TCRdb's protein, taken from a much larger clone, differs from this DNA's translation at residue 13, likely owing to a read error; the protein displayed comes from the DNA. The V gene is TRDV2, the J gene TRDJ1; D not certain. CDR1 is GEAIGNYY and CDR2 is EKD in the germline V gene. The CDR3 loop spans 15 amino acids. DNA for the CDR3: TGTGCCTGTGACACAATCGAGCTGAACACCGATAAATTCATCTTT. This sequence encodes CACDTIELNTDKFIF.

Comment on this clone: This is likely an artifact of a read error, given a far larger clone one base away. This same CDR3 is encoded by further DNA sequences in the sample. The chain employs TRDV2 and TRDJ1; no clear D. CDR1 and CDR2 from the germline V gene are GEAIGNYY and EKD. The CDR3 length is 17 residues. Trimming took 4 bases from V and 2 from J, leaving 22 bases between them. CDR3 bases: TGTGCCTGTGAGGGTCTCCAGACACAGACCAATACCGATAAACTCATCTTT. Its protein is CACEGLQTQTNTDKLIF.

This clone has more than one count but fewer than ten. A far larger clone is off by one base, so a read error is likely. This CDR3 is also generated by other DNA sequences in the sample. The chain employs TRDV1 and TRDJ1; the match to TRDD2 covers 9 bases. This CDR3 region has 26 residues. V gave up 2 bases and J gave up 0 bases; unmatched junction bases: 34. CDR1 TSWWSYY and CDR2 QGS come from the germline V gene. CDR3: CALGERIERAFLRYLGATSYTDKLIF. CDR3 nucleotides: TGTGCTCTTGGGGAAAGAATTGAGAGGGCCTTCCTACGCTACTTGGGGGCTACTTCCTACACCGATAAACTCATCTTT.

Comment on this clone: For this DNA, TCRdb reports the protein of a much larger clone, which diverges at residue 13, most likely from a read error; the protein presented here is translated directly from the DNA. The rearrangement links TRDV2 to TRDJ1, with 9 bases fitting TRDD3. The trim removed 0 bases at V and 4 bases at J, leaving 20 bases unmatched. The length of the CDR3 is 20 residues. CDR1 and CDR2 (germline): GEAIGNYY, EKD. CDR3 amino acids: CACDTVGVSGGSIPHDKLIF. The CDR3 bases are TGTGCCTGTGACACCGTGGGGGTGTCTGGGGGATCTATACCCCACGATAAACTCATCTTT.

A note on this clone: The TCRdb record carries a much larger clone's protein, which differs from this DNA's translation at residue 7; a read error is the likely cause, and the protein listed here is the DNA translation. The chain carries TRDV3 and TRDJ1, with D possibly being TRDD3 (5 bases). Germline V CDR1 and CDR2: TVYSNPD, GDNSRS (reference sequence). V shed 4 bases and J shed 0 bases, with 18 bases lying between them. The CDR3 is made up of 15 amino acids. DNA of the CDR3: TGTGCCTCCCCGGGCAGGGAGGATAACACCGATAAACTCATCTTT. Residues: CASPGREDNTDKLIF.

In regard to this clone: A far larger clone is one nucleotide away, so this likely arose from a read error. The identical CDR3 is also encoded by other nucleotide sequences in the sample. The chain is built from TRDV1 and TRDJ1, with 7 bases fitting TRDD3. This CDR3 region has 22 residues. CDR1 and CDR2 from the germline V gene are TSWWSYY and QGS. The CDR3: CALGELEAEGYRSPRLGDKLIF. The CDR3 region has the DNA TGTGCCCTTGGGGAACTCGAAGCTGAGGGATACCGATCACCTAGACTGGGCGATAAACTCATCTTT.

This clone has more than one count but fewer than ten. The TCRdb protein, from a much larger clone, departs from this DNA's translation at residue 4, likely by read error; the protein shown derives from the DNA. V usage is TRDV2 and J usage is TRDJ1; TRDD3 might be the D (5 bases). The CDR3 length is 19 residues. Germline V lookup: CDR1 GEAIGNYY, CDR2 EKD. CDR3 residues: CACVGIVHPEGEYTDKLIF. The CDR3 bases are TGTGCCTGTGTCGGGATCGTCCATCCTGAGGGAGAGTACACCGATAAACTCATCTTC.

This clone appeared a few times. TCRdb shows a much larger clone's protein in place of this DNA's translation, and the two differ at residue 7, likely through a read error; the protein shown is translated from the DNA. V gene TRDV1 combines with J gene TRDJ1; TRDD3 matches at 12 bases. The germline CDR1 and CDR2 sequences are TSWWSYY and QGS. The CDR3 consists of 26 residues. The junction had 31 bases not matched to a gene; V was cut back by 2 bases and J by 0 bases. CDR3 sequence: CALGESTLIHFPPLGDTHLYTDKLIF. Written as DNA, the CDR3 is TGTGCTCTTGGGGAAAGCACCCTGATCCACTTTCCGCCACTGGGGGATACCCATTTGTACACCGATAAACTCATCTTT.

As concerns this clone: The TCRdb protein, from a much larger clone, departs from this DNA's translation at residue 15, likely by read error; the protein shown derives from the DNA. The rearrangement links TRDV2 to TRDJ1; TRDD3 matches 8 bases. Germline V gene lookup returns CDR1 GEAIGNYY and CDR2 EKD. The CDR3 runs 16 residues. The CDR3 region has the DNA TGTGCCTGTGACAAACTGGGGGGAGTGTACACCGATAAACTCACCTTT. As protein: CACDKLGGVYTDKLTF.